This T cell receptor (beta chain) appears in the sequencing data of a study of shared clonotypes between healthy human individuals. Study background: There were three CD4 naive, three CD4 memory, two CD8 naive and one CD8 memory plates per donor.

Repertoires were generated with immunoSEQ multiplex PCR, while TCRdb's copy carries only in-frame clones and drops some. Here the sample spans about 1 million clones, 65% to 80% being singletons. Germline CDR1 MNHNS, CDR2 SASEGT. J lost 6 bases, V lost 5 bases, and 10 bases had no gene match. This CDR3 has 15 amino acids. The donors, all of them Caucasian adults, lived in Nashville, Tennessee. V gene TRBV6-1 combines with J gene TRBJ2-3, with 8 positions matching TRBD1. Sequencing used memory CD4+ T cells sorted from blood. Subset noted: CD45RA-negative fraction. The receptor was derived from a man aged 18 to 30 in good health. CDR3: CASSPRQGSSDTQYF. Written as DNA, the CDR3 is TGTGCCAGCAGTCCCCGACAGGGGTCGTCGGATACGCAGTATTTT.